These T cell receptor beta chains were read from a single sample in a study of T-cell reconstitution after alpha-beta-depleted transplantation in children. Each CDR3 protein is one row after TCRdb ran MiXCR on the PCR reads. The table lists 330,000 or so distinct CDR3 sequences, over 9% of them singletons. Sequenced material: PBMCs from the stem cell graft donor, taken from the stem cell graft. Receptor source: a human donor who donated a stem cell graft to a child with acute lymphoblastic leukemia. Each CDR3 is given with its conserved first and last residue. The order of the fields is J gene, D gene, V gene, clone size, CDR3 protein, CDR3 DNA. D genes are given only for firm matches. Clone size is given for some rows only: seen once, a few or many times, or a class if the clone is expanded.

>TRBJ2-1|.|TRBV20-1|.
CSARDRAVGSRNEQFF
TGCAGTGCTAGAGATCGGGCCGTCGGGTCTAGAAATGAGCAGTTCTTC
>TRBJ2-3|TRBD2|TRBV11-1|.
CASSFRSGGTAYTDTQYF
TGTGCCAGCAGCTTTCGGAGCGGGGGGACAGCCTACACAGATACGCAGTATTTT
>TRBJ2-7|TRBD2|TRBV7-6|.
CASSFPPRTSGNYEQYF
TGTGCCAGCAGCTTCCCACCCAGGACTAGCGGGAACTACGAGCAGTACTTC
>TRBJ2-1|TRBD2|TRBV27|.
CASSPYFSGRPENEQFF
TGTGCCAGCAGTCCATACTTCAGCGGGAGACCCGAGAATGAGCAGTTCTTC
>TRBJ2-5|TRBD2|TRBV7-9|once
CASSLMLAVFQETQYF
TGTGCCAGCAGCTTAATGCTAGCGGTATTTCAAGAGACCCAGTACTTC
>TRBJ2-5|TRBD2|TRBV7-2|.
CASSSRTILAGLSVQETQYF
TGTGCCAGCAGCTCGAGAACAATTCTAGCGGGACTTAGCGTCCAAGAGACCCAGTACTTC
>TRBJ2-7|TRBD2|TRBV11-2|.
CASSDGLASYEQYF
TGTGCCAGCAGTGATGGACTAGCCTCCTACGAGCAGTACTTC
>TRBJ2-5|TRBD2|TRBV20-1|few
CSASRVAGVGFEETQYF
TGCAGTGCTAGTCGGGTAGCGGGAGTCGGATTTGAGGAGACCCAGTACTTC
>TRBJ2-3|TRBD2|TRBV11-2|few
CASSLDPAGGTDTQYF
TGTGCCAGCAGCTTAGATCCAGCGGGAGGCACAGATACGCAGTATTTT
>TRBJ1-2|.|TRBV4-3|few
CASSQQNDYGYTF
TGCGCCAGCAGCCAACAGAATGACTATGGCTACACCTTC
>TRBJ2-2|.|TRBV5-1|many
CASSLDGWGATGELFF
TGCGCCAGCAGCTTGGATGGTTGGGGGGCCACCGGGGAGCTGTTTTTT
>TRBJ2-2|.|TRBV7-2|.
CASSPEGGTGGLFF
TGTGCCAGCAGCCCGGAGGGGGGGACCGGGGGGCTGTTTTTT
>TRBJ1-1|TRBD1|TRBV5-1|.
CASSSSGGAHTEAFF
TGCGCCAGCAGCAGCTCAGGGGGCGCTCACACTGAAGCTTTCTTT
>TRBJ2-7|.|TRBV4-1|few
CASSQDIRGLLNSYEQYF
TGCGCCAGCAGCCAAGATATCAGAGGATTGCTAAACTCCTACGAGCAGTACTTC
>TRBJ2-5|.|TRBV3-1|many
CASSQEGAVQETQYF
TGTGCCAGCAGCCAAGAGGGAGCGGTTCAAGAGACCCAGTACTTC
>TRBJ1-1|.|TRBV18|few
CASSPSQDGNTEAFF
TGTGCCAGCTCACCGTCCCAGGACGGAAACACTGAAGCTTTCTTT
>TRBJ2-7|TRBD2|TRBV7-8|many
CASSLVAGGTYEQYF
TGTGCCAGCAGCCTCGTAGCGGGAGGAACCTACGAGCAGTACTTC
>TRBJ2-1|TRBD2|TRBV27|.
CASSLYSPSGKYNEQFF
TGTGCCAGCAGTTTATATTCCCCTAGCGGGAAGTACAATGAGCAGTTCTTC
>TRBJ2-1|TRBD2|TRBV3-1|few
CASSQDIGGVYNEQFF
TGTGCCAGCAGCCAAGATATCGGGGGGGTCTACAATGAGCAGTTCTTC
>TRBJ2-7|.|TRBV4-3|.
CASSEGEVGEQYF
TGCGCCAGCAGCGAAGGCGAGGTTGGCGAGCAGTACTTC
>TRBJ2-7|.|TRBV6-1|.
CASTQGGTYYEQYF
TGTGCCAGCACTCAAGGAGGTACTTACTACGAGCAGTACTTC
>TRBJ2-6|.|TRBV14|few
CASSQAAYSGANVLTF
TGTGCCAGCAGCCAAGCGGCCTACTCTGGGGCCAACGTCCTGACTTTC
>TRBJ2-7|TRBD1|TRBV12-3/TRBV12-4|.
CASRPDRGEVEQYF
TGTGCCAGCAGGCCGGACAGGGGTGAAGTCGAGCAGTACTTC
>TRBJ2-7|TRBD2|TRBV20-1|.
CSARGEREGPYEQYF
TGCAGTGCTAGAGGAGAGCGGGAGGGCCCCTACGAGCAGTACTTC
>TRBJ2-7|.|TRBV21-1|few
CASSKGGDRGPTRKQYF
TGTGCCAGCAGTAAAGGGGGGGATAGAGGACCTACGAGGAAGCAGTACTTC
>TRBJ1-1|.|TRBV30|.
CAWSPGWVARNTEAFF
TGTGCCTGGAGTCCTGGTTGGGTGGCGAGGAACACTGAAGCTTTCTTT
>TRBJ2-7|.|TRBV20-1|few
CSARQQMYEQYF
TGCAGTGCTAGGCAACAGATGTACGAGCAGTACTTC
>TRBJ2-6|.|TRBV7-9|few
CASSADSATLAANVLTF
TGTGCCAGCAGCGCGGACAGTGCTACTCTGGCGGCCAACGTCCTGACTTTC
>TRBJ1-3|.|TRBV20-1|few
CSARDLRDFSGNTIYF
TGCAGTGCTAGAGATCTTAGGGACTTCTCTGGAAACACCATATATTTT
>TRBJ1-2|.|TRBV4-2|.
CASTPNMARSGYTF
TGTGCCAGCACCCCAAATATGGCACGGTCGGGCTACACCTTC
>TRBJ2-1|.|TRBV24-1|.
CATSVGTKVNEQFF
TGTGCCACCAGTGTAGGGACAAAGGTAAATGAGCAGTTCTTC
>TRBJ2-7|.|TRBV5-1|many
CASSLGRTYEQYF
TGTGCCAGCAGCTTAGGACGTACCTACGAGCAGTACTTC
>TRBJ2-7|TRBD2|TRBV7-9|many
CASSRTSGYEQYF
TGTGCCAGCAGCCGGACTAGTGGCTACGAGCAGTACTTC
>TRBJ2-3|TRBD1|TRBV28|.
CASSLTGDTDTQYF
TGTGCCAGCAGTTTGACAGGGGACACAGATACGCAGTATTTT
>TRBJ2-2|.|TRBV6-6|many
CASSYGDGTGELFF
TGTGCCAGCAGTTACGGGGATGGGACCGGGGAGCTGTTTTTT
>TRBJ2-7|.|TRBV20-1|few
CSARPLDYLSYEQYF
TGCAGTGCTAGACCCCTTGACTATCTCTCCTACGAGCAGTACTTC
>TRBJ1-1|TRBD1|TRBV29-1|few
CSGGRTGLEAFF
TGCAGCGGGGGAAGGACAGGGCTTGAAGCTTTCTTT
>TRBJ1-2|.|TRBV27|.
CASSLGQANANYGYTF
TGTGCCAGCAGTTTGGGTCAGGCTAACGCTAACTATGGCTACACCTTC
>TRBJ2-1|TRBD2|TRBV12-3/TRBV12-4|.
CASSLGLAGGYLEQFF
TGTGCCAGCAGTTTAGGGCTAGCGGGAGGTTATCTTGAGCAGTTCTTC
>TRBJ2-7|TRBD1|TRBV4-2|.
CASSQAYGTATYEQYF
TGTGCCAGCAGCCAAGCGTACGGGACAGCAACCTACGAGCAGTACTTC